The rows below give T cell receptor beta chains drawn from one sample of a study of cytomegalovirus exposure and HLA in healthy donors. Only in-frame clones appear in the TCRdb table, and some are missing; sequencing was by immunoSEQ multiplex PCR. The table includes about 210,000 clones, more than 75% detected once. Material: PBMCs. These TCRs come from a girl between 2 and 10 years old in good health and CMV-seronegative. Each CDR3 is given with its conserved first and last residue. A D gene is named only where the DNA matches it firmly. Expanded clones get a size class; other rows say once, few or many, or leave the size out.

>few|TRBJ2-5|TRBD2|TRBV5-1
CASSSLRGAGGQETQYF
TGCGCCAGCAGCTCACTTAGGGGAGCGGGGGGACAAGAGACCCAGTACTTC
>few|TRBJ2-3|-|TRBV18
CASSPPGAWVEDTQYF
TGTGCCAGCTCACCCCCAGGTGCTTGGGTTGAAGATACGCAGTATTTT
>once|TRBJ1-5|-|TRBV19
CASSMGGDGNQPQHF
TGTGCCAGTAGTATGGGGGGGGATGGCAATCAGCCCCAGCATTTT
>-|TRBJ1-5|-|TRBV6-1
CASSGQFSNQPQHF
TGTGCCAGCAGTGGGCAGTTTAGCAATCAGCCCCAGCATTTT
>-|TRBJ2-7|TRBD2|TRBV11-3
CASSGTGRAREQYF
TGTGCCAGCAGCGGCACCGGGAGGGCCCGGGAGCAGTACTTC
>-|TRBJ2-5|TRBD2|TRBV4-1
CASSLRTSGGAQETQYF
TGCGCCAGCAGCCTTCGGACTAGCGGGGGGGCACAAGAGACCCAGTACTTC
>-|TRBJ2-6|TRBD1|TRBV5-1
CASSLASGTGGSGANVLTF
TGCGCCAGCAGCTTGGCCTCAGGGACAGGGGGCTCTGGGGCCAACGTCCTGACTTTC
>-|TRBJ2-1|-|TRBV27
CASSPAAVSSYNEQFF
TGTGCCAGCAGCCCGGCCGCGGTGAGCTCCTACAATGAGCAGTTCTTC
>-|TRBJ2-6|-|TRBV6-1
CASTRRGSGANVLTF
TGTGCCAGCACCCGAAGGGGCTCTGGGGCCAACGTCCTGACTTTC
>-|TRBJ2-6|-|TRBV4-2
CASSRSGSDQSSGGANVLTF
TGTGCCAGCAGCCGATCGGGGAGCGACCAATCCTCAGGAGGGGCCAACGTCCTGACTTTC
>few|TRBJ2-7|-|TRBV4-1
CASSQDGQSYEQYF
TGCGCCAGCAGCCAGGACGGACAGTCCTACGAGCAGTACTTC
>-|TRBJ2-1|TRBD2|TRBV7-6
CASSPGTSGRFEQFF
TGTGCCAGCAGCCCCGGGACTAGCGGAAGATTTGAGCAGTTCTTC
>-|TRBJ2-7|TRBD1|TRBV7-9
CASSPPGQESYEQYF
TGTGCCAGCAGCCCACCGGGACAGGAATCCTACGAGCAGTACTTC